The 27 T cell receptor beta chains below come from one sample, sequenced in a study of cytomegalovirus exposure and HLA in healthy donors. Clones were sequenced by immunoSEQ multiplex PCR, and TCRdb holds only the in-frame ones, with some missing. The sample has about 200,000 clones; approximately 82% are singletons. Sequences were obtained from PBMCs. These receptors were taken from a woman in her twenties or thirties in good health and CMV-seropositive.

This clone was observed at least ten times. The V call is TRBV15, the J call TRBJ1-4; no clear D. Looked up from germline, CDR1 is LNHNV and CDR2 is YYDKDF (reference sequence). Trimming shortened V by 6 bases and J by 6 bases, and 11 bases separated the two germline ends. CDR3 size: 13 residues. CDR3 DNA: TGTGCCACCAGTTTACAGAGGGATGAAAAACTGTTTTTT. It yields the protein CATSLQRDEKLFF.

This sequence joins TRBV5-4 and TRBJ1-1; TRBD1 agrees at 8 bases. This CDR3 contains 15 residues. Germline V gene sequence: CDR1 SGHNT, CDR2 YYREEE (reference sequence). Trimming took 5 bases from V and 5 from J; bases not matched to a gene: 11. The CDR3 protein is CASRLAGGAGTEAFF. The CDR3 coding sequence is TGTGCCAGCAGATTAGCAGGGGGCGCGGGAACTGAAGCTTTCTTT.

The V and J genes are TRBV2 and TRBJ2-7, with TRBD1 identical over 7 bases. Losses at the gene ends were 6 bases for V and 2 bases for J; bases not matched to a gene: 10. This CDR3 has 15 amino acids. The germline gives CDR1 SNHLY, CDR2 FYNNEI. DNA of the CDR3: TGTGCCAGCAGACCACAGACAGGGAGAACCTACGAGCAGTACTTC. The encoded protein is CASRPQTGRTYEQYF.

This sequence joins TRBV25-1 and TRBJ2-5; TRBD1 matches 8 bases. Germline CDR1 and CDR2: MGHDK and SYGVNS. The V segment lost 1 base and the J segment 4 bases; nucleotides outside the gene matches: 8. CDR3 length: 16 amino acids. The CDR3 spells CASSESGRGRLETQYF. The DNA for the CDR3 is TGTGCCAGCAGTGAATCCGGCAGGGGGCGCCTAGAGACCCAGTACTTC.

This clone was counted a single time. The chain couples TRBV7-2 to TRBJ2-7, with a tentative D call TRBD2 (6 bases). Germline assignment: CDR1 SGHTA and CDR2 FQGNSA. The length of the CDR3 is 13 residues. V was clipped by 11 bases and J by 1 base, with 15 bases between them. For the CDR3, the DNA is TGTGCCCTTAGTCCGAGCGGGTCCTACGAGCAGTACTTC. It codes for CALSPSGSYEQYF.

The chain combines TRBV6-1 with TRBJ1-4; 9 bases agree with TRBD1. Trimming removed 7 bases from V and 7 bases from J; junction bases left unmatched: 10. Germline CDR1 is MNHNS and CDR2 is SASEGT. This CDR3 spans 15 amino acids. The CDR3 nucleotides read TGTGCCAGCACTCTACAGGGGGCGGGGTTTGAAAAACTGTTTTTT. Translation gives CASTLQGAGFEKLFF.

The chain is built from TRBV15 and TRBJ2-7; D gene unclear. The CDR3 covers 13 residues. V was pared by 1 base and J by 0 bases, with 4 bases between. CDR1 and CDR2 from the germline V gene are LNHNV and YYDKDF (reference sequence). CDR3 region: CATSRGSSYEQYF. For the CDR3, the DNA is TGTGCCACCAGCAGAGGCAGCTCCTACGAGCAGTACTTC.

This clone was found once. This sequence joins TRBV28 and TRBJ1-2, with TRBD1 matching over 7 bases. Germline CDR1 and CDR2: MDHEN and SYDVKM. This CDR3 spans 13 amino acids. V lost 6 bases, J lost 8 bases, and 9 bases stayed unmatched. In DNA, the CDR3 is TGTGCCAGCAGGAAAGGGACAGTGGGGGGCTACACCTTC. Protein product: CASRKGTVGGYTF.

The gene calls are TRBV27 and TRBJ2-1; 12 bases line up with TRBD2. The V gene's germline CDR1 is MNHEY and CDR2 SMNVEV (reference sequence). The junction had 10 bases not matched to a gene; V was cut back by 8 bases and J by 8 bases. The CDR3 runs to 15 residues. CDR3: CASVGLAGKGDEQFF. The CDR3 DNA reads as TGTGCCAGCGTTGGACTAGCGGGAAAAGGGGATGAGCAGTTCTTC.

The chain recombines TRBV6-5 with TRBJ1-4; D gene uncertain. The V end was cut by 0 bases, the J end by 0 bases, with 8 bases between. Germline CDR1 and CDR2: MNHEY and SVGAGI. The CDR3 is 16 amino acids. CDR3 DNA sequence: TGTGCCAGCAGTTACTCAGTCGGGACAACTAATGAAAAACTGTTTTTT. Its protein is CASSYSVGTTNEKLFF.

The chain links TRBV5-1 to TRBJ2-3, with TRBD2 identical over 8 bases. Germline V CDR1 and CDR2: SGHRS, YFSETQ. The CDR3 sequence is 15 residues long. The J segment lost 6 bases and the V segment lost 4 bases, leaving 10 bases of the junction unmatched. The CDR3 spells CASSRAGALADTQYF. The CDR3 bases are TGCGCCAGCAGCCGAGCGGGGGCCCTGGCGGATACGCAGTATTTT.

This sequence joins TRBV18 and TRBJ2-1, with D perhaps TRBD2 (6 bases). The CDR3 totals 14 residues. Trimming pared 0 bases from V and 9 bases from J, leaving 12 bases between. Germline V gene data show CDR1 as KGHSH and CDR2 as LQKENI. The CDR3 here is CASSPPLAQGEQFF. CDR3 DNA sequence: TGTGCCAGCTCACCACCACTAGCCCAAGGTGAGCAGTTCTTC.

The chain links TRBV18 to TRBJ2-5, with TRBD2 as a possible D gene (5 bases). This CDR3 comprises 13 residues. Trimming cost V 0 bases and J 3 bases, with 5 bases left between them. Germline V gives CDR1 KGHSH, CDR2 LQKENI. The chain's CDR3 is CASSPPGKETQYF. CDR3 DNA sequence: TGTGCCAGCTCACCACCCGGGAAAGAGACCCAGTACTTC.

This clone was observed a handful of times. The chain uses TRBV7-9 and TRBJ2-1; 9 bases agree with TRBD2. CDR3 length: 16 residues. The germline V gene encodes CDR1 SEHNR and CDR2 FQNEAQ (reference sequence). After removal of 5 bases from V and 4 bases from J, the junction contained 9 bases not matched to a gene. The CDR3 DNA is TGTGCCAGCAGCCCATCCGGAAGCGGGAGGTACAATGAGCAGTTCTTC. It encodes CASSPSGSGRYNEQFF.

The V gene is TRBV9, the J gene TRBJ2-1, with 13 bases lining up with TRBD2. The length of the CDR3 is 16 residues. Trimming cost V 3 bases and J 6 bases; bases outside gene matches: 6. Germline loops: CDR1 SGDLS, CDR2 YYNGEE. The CDR3 reads CASSGGGLAGFNEQFF. For the CDR3, the DNA is TGTGCCAGCAGCGGAGGGGGACTAGCGGGATTCAATGAGCAGTTCTTC.

This chain joins TRBV7-2 and TRBJ2-7, with 11 bases aligning to TRBD2. The V gene's germline CDR1 is SGHTA and CDR2 FQGNSA. CDR3 length equals 16 residues. The trim removed 0 bases at V and 6 bases at J, leaving 7 bases unmatched. The CDR3 here is CASSLAGGTSGLEQYF. CDR3 nucleotide sequence: TGTGCCAGCAGCTTAGCCGGCGGGACTAGCGGCCTCGAGCAGTACTTC.

The chain links TRBV18 to TRBJ1-2; no reliable D call. The CDR3 is 14 residues long. CDR1 KGHSH and CDR2 LQKENI come from the germline V gene. Trimming removed 3 bases from V and 6 bases from J, with 14 bases in between. The CDR3 region is CASSPSRELHGYTF. The CDR3 DNA sequence: TGTGCCAGCTCACCGAGTAGAGAGTTGCATGGCTACACCTTC.

The chain couples TRBV19 to TRBJ1-1; 7 bases map to TRBD1. Losses at the gene ends were 5 bases for V and 2 bases for J; bases not matched to a gene: 11. Germline V gene data show CDR1 as LNHDA and CDR2 as SQIVND (reference sequence). The CDR3 has 16 amino acids. The CDR3 sequence: CASSVLDRRTNTEAFF. DNA of the CDR3: TGTGCCAGTAGTGTTTTGGACAGGAGAACTAACACTGAAGCTTTCTTT.

This chain uses TRBV5-1 with TRBJ2-1; 7 bases are a match to TRBD2. CDR3 length equals 12 residues. Per germline, CDR1 SGHRS and CDR2 YFSETQ. The J segment lost 13 bases and the V segment lost 4 bases, leaving 8 bases of the junction unmatched. In nucleotides, the CDR3 is TGCGCCAGCAGCCTATCACGGGAGGTTCAGTTCTTC. It translates to CASSLSREVQFF.

This clone was seen just once. The gene calls are TRBV11-2 and TRBJ2-7; D perhaps matches TRBD1 (6 bases). This CDR3 is 15 amino acids long. Per the germline V gene, CDR1 is SGHAT and CDR2 is FQNNGV. Trimming removed 8 bases at V and 0 bases at J, with 17 bases between. CDR3 nucleotides: TGTGCCAGCTCCCAAGGACAGCGGAGCTCCTACGAGCAGTACTTC. This gives the protein CASSQGQRSSYEQYF.

This sequence joins TRBV27 and TRBJ2-3; D perhaps matches TRBD2 (5 bases). CDR3 length: 12 amino acids. The germline V gene has CDR1 MNHEY and CDR2 SMNVEV (reference sequence). Trimming pared 5 bases from V and 4 bases from J, leaving 7 bases between. CDR3 coding DNA: TGTGCCAGCAGTACTAGTTCAGATACGCAGTATTTT. Its translation: CASSTSSDTQYF.

This clone appeared a few times. The chain has TRBV27 and TRBJ1-5; 7 nucleotides agree with TRBD1. Looked up from germline, CDR1 is MNHEY and CDR2 is SMNVEV (reference sequence). This CDR3 comprises 14 residues. The ends lost 5 bases at V and 8 bases at J; junction bases unmatched: 9. The CDR3 nucleotides read TGTGCCAGCAGTGTCAGGGGGAAGAGGGAGCCCCAGCATTTT. It translates to CASSVRGKREPQHF.

This clone was seen a single time. The junction shows a germline mismatch at one end, possibly a read error. CDR3: CASSWDRGPYEQFF. CDR3 nucleotides: TGTGCCAGCAGTTGGGACAGGGGGCCCTATGAACAGTTCTTC. The genes are TRBV27 and TRBJ2-1, with 12 bases fitting TRBD1. The germline V gene has CDR1 MNHEY and CDR2 SMNVEV (reference sequence). This CDR3 region has 14 residues.

The rearrangement joins TRBV30 to TRBJ1-4, with D perhaps TRBD1 (6 bases). CDR1 and CDR2 (germline): GTSNPN, SVGIG (reference sequence). The CDR3 covers 13 residues. Trimming removed 1 base from V and 8 bases from J, with 11 bases in between. The CDR3 region is CAWSDRAAEKLFF. In nucleotides, the CDR3 is TGTGCCTGGAGTGACAGGGCGGCGGAAAAACTGTTTTTT.

The chain recombines TRBV29-1 with TRBJ2-6, with TRBD2 matching over 11 bases. Per germline, CDR1 SQVTM and CDR2 ANQGSEA. V lost 4 bases and J lost 1; bases outside the gene matches: 6. The CDR3 covers 17 residues. CDR3 nucleotide sequence: TGCAGCGTTGCGACTAGCGGGATAGGATCTGGGGCCAACGTCCTGACTTTC. The encoded protein is CSVATSGIGSGANVLTF.

V gene TRBV29-1 combines with J gene TRBJ1-5; D is undetermined. With 6 bases removed from V and 7 bases from J, the gap between germline ends came to 19 bases. The CDR3 length is 14 residues. CDR1 is SQVTM and CDR2 is ANQGSEA in the germline V gene. CDR3 DNA sequence: TGCAGCGTCCTGGTCCCGGGGTTGGGGCAGCCCCAGCATTTT. Amino acids: CSVLVPGLGQPQHF.

This chain links TRBV27 with TRBJ1-4; D remains ambiguous. Germline CDR1 and CDR2: MNHEY and SMNVEV (reference sequence). Trimming took off 6 bases at V and 3 bases at J, with 5 bases between the two ends. The CDR3 is made up of 12 amino acids. The CDR3 coding sequence is TGTGCCAGCAGATCGGCTAATGAAAAACTGTTTTTT. It encodes CASRSANEKLFF.